Listed below are T cell receptor beta chains from one sample, sequenced in a study of response to subunit inactivated influenza vaccine. TCRdb called the RT-PCR reads again in MiXCR, with one record for every CDR3 protein. The sample lists about 780,000 distinct CDR3 sequences, around 20% occurring once. The input for sequencing was PBMCs from blood, taken about 5 days after vaccination. The receptor source for this set is a man aged 45-65 years who received an inactivated influenza vaccine. CDR3s leave out the opening cysteine and the closing phenylalanine or tryptophan. Fields, in order: J gene, D gene, clone size, V gene, CDR3 protein. The D gene is left open where the match is weak. Clone size, where shown, is once, few, many, or a class for clones that have expanded.

>TRBJ1-1|.|.|TRBV12-3/TRBV12-4
ASSWRGSSTEAF
>TRBJ1-2|.|few|TRBV7-9
ASSLGRGSYGYT
>TRBJ2-1|.|few|TRBV5-1
ASSLVSPEGDNEQF
>TRBJ2-1|TRBD2|once|TRBV28
ASSFSSGSYNEQL
>TRBJ1-1|.|few|TRBV4-2
ASSHPRGGPNTEAF
>TRBJ2-2|.|few|TRBV12-3/TRBV12-4
ASTTGTAGELF
>TRBJ2-5|.|few|TRBV27
ASSSLTLKPETQY
>TRBJ2-1|.|.|TRBV6-2/TRBV6-3
ASSFLGYRSYNEQF
>TRBJ2-7|TRBD2|.|TRBV4-2
ASSPGGAASYEQY
>TRBJ2-7|.|few|TRBV4-1
ASSQADGYYEQY
>TRBJ2-3|TRBD2|.|TRBV28
ASSFGRLAGITDTQY
>TRBJ1-2|TRBD1|few|TRBV12-3/TRBV12-4
ASSSGDRAYGYT
>TRBJ2-2|TRBD1|few|TRBV7-9
ASSPDRGFTGELF
>TRBJ2-2|TRBD2|few|TRBV6-5
ASSNRLGTSANTGELF
>TRBJ1-1|.|many|TRBV5-1
ASSLSGDTEAF
>TRBJ2-3|TRBD1|few|TRBV20-1
SARQDRGIADTQY
>TRBJ2-7|.|few|TRBV5-6
ASSTPQGEQY
>TRBJ1-6|TRBD1|few|TRBV18
ASSSGTVSPLH
>TRBJ2-3|TRBD1|few|TRBV20-1
SAGTGGRTDTQY
>TRBJ2-2|.|.|TRBV11-2
ASSLRTGSRELF
>TRBJ1-1|TRBD1|.|TRBV20-1
TARPGTGNTEAF
>TRBJ2-1|TRBD2|many|TRBV24-1
ATSDSMGLAAEQF
>TRBJ2-3|.|.|TRBV4-3
ASSQDLAVRHTQY
>TRBJ1-2|.|many|TRBV29-1
SVSGVYGYT
>TRBJ2-7|.|few|TRBV12-3/TRBV12-4
ASSSLSGEQY
>TRBJ2-7|.|.|TRBV10-3
ATGGHSYEQY
>TRBJ2-3|TRBD2|.|TRBV6-1
ARRGLAGLDTQY
>TRBJ2-3|.|many|TRBV12-3/TRBV12-4
ASSRPTDTQY
>TRBJ2-6|.|.|TRBV12-3/TRBV12-4
ASSSQGWANVLT
>TRBJ2-3|.|.|TRBV3-1
ACSKQVGTRRGEQY
>TRBJ2-7|TRBD2|many|TRBV28
ASSSSTSPNEQY
>TRBJ2-7|TRBD1|.|TRBV6-1
ASTKFPGQRSYEQY